A selection of T cell receptor beta chains follows, all from one sample in a study of blood T cell repertoires in COVID-19. Assay: immunoSEQ multiplex PCR; the TCRdb copy retains only in-frame clones and omits some. The sample has some 260,000 clones; more than 65% are singletons. Sequenced material: peripheral blood. The receptors stem from a middle-aged woman with active or convalescent COVID-19. Both conserved end residues are part of each CDR3. D genes are given only for firm matches.

D: -
V: TRBV12-3/TRBV12-4
J: TRBJ1-1
CDR3: CASSPATARAFF

D: -
V: TRBV5-1
J: TRBJ2-2
CDR3: CASRTRGPNTGELFF

D: -
V: TRBV6-5
J: TRBJ1-5
CDR3: CASSPRGFSQPQHF

D: -
V: TRBV5-1
J: TRBJ1-1
CDR3: CASSLRGGTEAFF

D: -
V: TRBV6-1
J: TRBJ1-2
CDR3: CASSEAIVGYTF

D: -
V: TRBV28
J: TRBJ1-2
CDR3: CASSFGETSHGYTF

D: TRBD2
V: TRBV27
J: TRBJ2-1
CDR3: CASSLGLTSGGREQFF

D: TRBD1
V: TRBV5-1
J: TRBJ1-2
CDR3: CASSSGGQGYGYTF

D: TRBD1
V: TRBV5-1
J: TRBJ2-7
CDR3: CASSPGQGPYEQYF

D: TRBD1
V: TRBV4-1
J: TRBJ1-1
CDR3: CASSQDRGQGAAEAFF

D: -
V: TRBV4-2
J: TRBJ1-5
CDR3: CASSQDGREGYQPQHF

D: TRBD2
V: TRBV30
J: TRBJ2-1
CDR3: CAWSVGGGKEFF

D: -
V: TRBV2
J: TRBJ1-3
CDR3: CASSQGNTIYF

D: -
V: TRBV30
J: TRBJ1-3
CDR3: CAWDEAPGNTIYF

D: -
V: TRBV7-9
J: TRBJ1-1
CDR3: CASSRTGGTEAFF

D: TRBD1
V: TRBV5-6
J: TRBJ1-1
CDR3: CASSYAGGVTEAFF